Listed below are T cell receptor beta chains from one sample, sequenced in a study of Graves' ophthalmopathy and Graves' hyperthyroidism. TCRdb analysed the multiplex PCR reads with MiXCR anew, one entry per CDR3 protein. The table lists approximately 150,000 distinct CDR3 sequences, around two fifths of them singletons. The sequenced material came from peripheral blood. Receptor source: a young man with Graves' ophthalmopathy. CDR3s include the opening cysteine and the closing phenylalanine or tryptophan. Each record gives: clone size, J gene, V gene, D gene, CDR3 DNA, CDR3 protein. D genes are given only for firm matches. Expanded clones get a size class; other rows say once, few or many, or leave the size out.

. TRBJ2-5 TRBV6-1 TRBD2 TGTGCCAGCGTAACGGACAGCGGGGGTGGGGAGACCCAGTACTTC CASVTDSGGGETQYF
. TRBJ1-5 TRBV20-1 . TGCAGTGCTAGCCTAGGGGATTTTAGCAATCAGCCCCAGCATTTT CSASLGDFSNQPQHF
many TRBJ1-1 TRBV30 . TGTGCCTGGAGTGTAGGGGTGGGGACTGAAGCTTTCTTT CAWSVGVGTEAFF
many TRBJ1-2 TRBV29-1 . TGCAGCGGGTCCCGGGACGCACATTATGGCTACACCTTC CSGSRDAHYGYTF
. TRBJ2-7 TRBV12-3/TRBV12-4 TRBD1 TGTGCCAGCAGTCAGGGGGCGGGGGAGCAGTACTTC CASSQGAGEQYF
few TRBJ1-1 TRBV12-3/TRBV12-4 . TGTGCCAGCAGTCCCCCGGGGCAGAACACTGAAGCTTTCTTT CASSPPGQNTEAFF
many TRBJ2-7 TRBV11-2 . TGTGCCAGCAGCTTATGGGGGCTTTCTGGCGAGCAGTACTTC CASSLWGLSGEQYF
many TRBJ2-7 TRBV24-1 TRBD1 TGTGCCACCACTAACCGGGACAGACCCCTCGAGCAGTACTTC CATTNRDRPLEQYF
many TRBJ2-5 TRBV4-3 TRBD1 TGCGCCAGCAGCCAAACAGGGGGGCAACAAGAGACCCAGTACTTC CASSQTGGQQETQYF
once TRBJ1-1 TRBV6-1 . TGTGCCAGCAGTGAGGTCCCCGAGGACACTGAAGCTTTCTTT CASSEVPEDTEAFF
many TRBJ2-7 TRBV7-2 . TGTGCCAGCAGCTTAGGTACCACCTTCTACGAGCAGTACTTC CASSLGTTFYEQYF
many TRBJ1-6 TRBV28 TRBD1 TGTGCCAGCAGTTCGGGACAGGGGCGGTCACCCCTCCACTTT CASSSGQGRSPLHF
many TRBJ2-5 TRBV13 TRBD2 TGTGCCAGCAGCCCTCCGGGACTAGCGGGAGGAGAGACCCAGTACTTC CASSPPGLAGGETQYF
many TRBJ1-3 TRBV3-1 . TGTGCCAGCAGCCAAGATTCTCTGAGAAGCTCTGGAAACACCATATATTTT CASSQDSLRSSGNTIYF
. TRBJ2-7 TRBV20-1 . TGCAGTGCTCCTCGAAGGTTATCCTACGAGCAGTACTTC CSAPRRLSYEQYF
. TRBJ2-5 TRBV24-1 . TGTGCCACCAGTGCCTCGGTGGGGGCGGATCAAGAGACCCAGTACTTC CATSASVGADQETQYF
many TRBJ2-5 TRBV7-2 . TGTGCCAGCAGCTCGCAGGGGGGCCAAGAGACCCAGTACTTC CASSSQGGQETQYF
many TRBJ2-7 TRBV27 . TGTGCCACCTCCAGTGGTAGCGGCCCCTACGAGCAGTACTTC CATSSGSGPYEQYF
. TRBJ1-2 TRBV28 . TGTGCCAGCAGTTCCAGCGGGACCGGAAATCCTAACTATGGCTACACCTTC CASSSSGTGNPNYGYTF
many TRBJ2-7 TRBV10-3 . TGTGCCATCAGTGGGGGTGGGAGCATAAAGGCATCCTACGAGCAGTACTTC CAISGGGSIKASYEQYF
many TRBJ2-2 TRBV29-1 . TGCAGCGTTGAATTAGAAGTAAGCACCGGGGAGCTGTTTTTT CSVELEVSTGELFF
many TRBJ2-7 TRBV28 TRBD1 TGTGCCAGCAGTGGGACAGGGGGTCAGTACGAGCAGTACTTC CASSGTGGQYEQYF
once TRBJ1-1 TRBV20-1 TRBD1 TGCAGTGCGTCACAGGGGGCTCTGAACACTGAAGCTTTCTTT CSASQGALNTEAFF
many TRBJ2-5 TRBV2 TRBD1 TGTGCCAGCAGTTTGAGGACAGGGGCCCCCAAAGAGACCCAGTACTTC CASSLRTGAPKETQYF
. TRBJ1-5 TRBV12-3/TRBV12-4 . TGTGCCAGCAGAGACCCACGGGGGAGCAATCAGCCCCAGCATTTT CASRDPRGSNQPQHF
. TRBJ2-7 TRBV7-2 TRBD2 TGTGCCAGCAGCTTAACTAGCGGATTACAATACGAGCAGTACTTC CASSLTSGLQYEQYF
once TRBJ2-2 TRBV6-1 TRBD1 TGTGCCAGCATTGCAGGGGGTTTTAAGAACACCGGGGAGCTGTTTTTT CASIAGGFKNTGELFF
. TRBJ2-5 TRBV7-2 . TGTGCCAGCAGCTTAGTGGACCAAGAGACCCAGTACTTC CASSLVDQETQYF
. TRBJ2-7 TRBV6-1 TRBD1 TGTGCCAGCAGTGAAATCGGACAGGGATCCTACGAGCAGTACTTC CASSEIGQGSYEQYF
. TRBJ2-7 TRBV12-3/TRBV12-4 . TGTGCCAGCAGTGACGGACTTGCCTACGAGCAGTACTTC CASSDGLAYEQYF
few TRBJ2-5 TRBV6-5 TRBD1 TGTGCCAGCAGTTTCGACAGGGGAAGACAAGAGACCCAGTACTTC CASSFDRGRQETQYF
many TRBJ2-4 TRBV6-2/TRBV6-3 . TGTGCCAGCAGTTACTGGGGCGGGACGGACATTCAGTACTTC CASSYWGGTDIQYF
. TRBJ2-7 TRBV6-5 . TGTGCCAGCAGTTCTGCGGGCGGATCCTACGAGCAGTACTTC CASSSAGGSYEQYF
many TRBJ2-7 TRBV27 TRBD2 TGTGCCAGCAGTTTAGTGGCGGGAGGGCCAAACTCCTACGAGCAGTACTTC CASSLVAGGPNSYEQYF
many TRBJ2-5 TRBV7-2 TRBD2 TGTGCCAGCAGCGCGCGGGCGCGGGGGGAAGGAGAGACCCAGTACTTC CASSARARGEGETQYF
. TRBJ1-1 TRBV12-3/TRBV12-4 TRBD1 TGTGCCAGCAGTCCCCTGGGAGGGGGCACCGAAGCTTTCTTT CASSPLGGGTEAFF
. TRBJ1-1 TRBV12-3/TRBV12-4 . TGTGCCAGCAGCGTGCTCACTGAAGCTTTCTTT CASSVLTEAFF
. TRBJ1-2 TRBV7-9 . TGTGCCAGCAGCTTGAGGACTGGGGATGGCTACACCTTC CASSLRTGDGYTF
. TRBJ1-6 TRBV19 TRBD1 TGTGCCAGTAGTTCCTGGACAGGGGACTATAATTCACCCCTCCACTTT CASSSWTGDYNSPLHF
. TRBJ2-2 TRBV11-2 . TGTGCCAGCAGCGGCCGAGGGGGCGGGAGAACCGGGGAGCTGTTTTTT CASSGRGGGRTGELFF
few TRBJ1-1 TRBV10-3 TRBD1 TGTGCCATCAGTGACCCCGGGACAGGTTCACCCTCCGAAGCTTTCTTT CAISDPGTGSPSEAFF
. TRBJ2-7 TRBV6-2/TRBV6-3 TRBD2 TGTGCCAGCAGTTCTAGCGGAAACCCGTACTACGAGCAGTACTTC CASSSSGNPYYEQYF
few TRBJ1-2 TRBV20-1 . TGCAGTGCTCCTACGCAGGGTATACGGCGCGGCTACACCTTC CSAPTQGIRRGYTF
. TRBJ1-3 TRBV2 . TGTGCCAGCAGAAGGGCTTTTGGAAACACCATATATTTT CASRRAFGNTIYF
many TRBJ2-7 TRBV6-5 . TGTGCCAGCAGTTACTCGTCAAGTGTCGCCAGCTACGAGCAGTACTTC CASSYSSSVASYEQYF
many TRBJ1-1 TRBV20-1 TRBD1 TGCAGTGCTAGCCCCAGGGGGCGAATACCTGAAGCTTTCTTT CSASPRGRIPEAFF
. TRBJ1-2 TRBV7-2 TRBD1 TGTGCCAGCAGCCCGAGGACAGGGCACTATGGCTACACCTTC CASSPRTGHYGYTF
many TRBJ2-7 TRBV5-1 . TGCGCCAGCAGCTTAGGGGGTTCGGACGAGCAGTACTTC CASSLGGSDEQYF
many TRBJ2-7 TRBV27 . TGTGCCAGCAGTCCCCCCGGGGGCTACGAGCAGTACTTC CASSPPGGYEQYF
. TRBJ1-2 TRBV7-2 TRBD1 TGTGCCAGCAGCGTCCCTACCGGGACAGGGGATGGCTACACCTTC CASSVPTGTGDGYTF
. TRBJ2-7 TRBV12-3/TRBV12-4 . TGTGCCAGCAGTAGGATCAGGGGTTACGAGCAGTACTTC CASSRIRGYEQYF
many TRBJ2-7 TRBV6-1 TRBD2 TGTGCCAGCAGTGAACCAATTCGGGAGGGAATCTACGAGCAGTACTTC CASSEPIREGIYEQYF
. TRBJ2-7 TRBV12-3/TRBV12-4 TRBD2 TGTGCCAGCAGTTTCCCGGGACTAGCCTACGAGCAGTACTTC CASSFPGLAYEQYF